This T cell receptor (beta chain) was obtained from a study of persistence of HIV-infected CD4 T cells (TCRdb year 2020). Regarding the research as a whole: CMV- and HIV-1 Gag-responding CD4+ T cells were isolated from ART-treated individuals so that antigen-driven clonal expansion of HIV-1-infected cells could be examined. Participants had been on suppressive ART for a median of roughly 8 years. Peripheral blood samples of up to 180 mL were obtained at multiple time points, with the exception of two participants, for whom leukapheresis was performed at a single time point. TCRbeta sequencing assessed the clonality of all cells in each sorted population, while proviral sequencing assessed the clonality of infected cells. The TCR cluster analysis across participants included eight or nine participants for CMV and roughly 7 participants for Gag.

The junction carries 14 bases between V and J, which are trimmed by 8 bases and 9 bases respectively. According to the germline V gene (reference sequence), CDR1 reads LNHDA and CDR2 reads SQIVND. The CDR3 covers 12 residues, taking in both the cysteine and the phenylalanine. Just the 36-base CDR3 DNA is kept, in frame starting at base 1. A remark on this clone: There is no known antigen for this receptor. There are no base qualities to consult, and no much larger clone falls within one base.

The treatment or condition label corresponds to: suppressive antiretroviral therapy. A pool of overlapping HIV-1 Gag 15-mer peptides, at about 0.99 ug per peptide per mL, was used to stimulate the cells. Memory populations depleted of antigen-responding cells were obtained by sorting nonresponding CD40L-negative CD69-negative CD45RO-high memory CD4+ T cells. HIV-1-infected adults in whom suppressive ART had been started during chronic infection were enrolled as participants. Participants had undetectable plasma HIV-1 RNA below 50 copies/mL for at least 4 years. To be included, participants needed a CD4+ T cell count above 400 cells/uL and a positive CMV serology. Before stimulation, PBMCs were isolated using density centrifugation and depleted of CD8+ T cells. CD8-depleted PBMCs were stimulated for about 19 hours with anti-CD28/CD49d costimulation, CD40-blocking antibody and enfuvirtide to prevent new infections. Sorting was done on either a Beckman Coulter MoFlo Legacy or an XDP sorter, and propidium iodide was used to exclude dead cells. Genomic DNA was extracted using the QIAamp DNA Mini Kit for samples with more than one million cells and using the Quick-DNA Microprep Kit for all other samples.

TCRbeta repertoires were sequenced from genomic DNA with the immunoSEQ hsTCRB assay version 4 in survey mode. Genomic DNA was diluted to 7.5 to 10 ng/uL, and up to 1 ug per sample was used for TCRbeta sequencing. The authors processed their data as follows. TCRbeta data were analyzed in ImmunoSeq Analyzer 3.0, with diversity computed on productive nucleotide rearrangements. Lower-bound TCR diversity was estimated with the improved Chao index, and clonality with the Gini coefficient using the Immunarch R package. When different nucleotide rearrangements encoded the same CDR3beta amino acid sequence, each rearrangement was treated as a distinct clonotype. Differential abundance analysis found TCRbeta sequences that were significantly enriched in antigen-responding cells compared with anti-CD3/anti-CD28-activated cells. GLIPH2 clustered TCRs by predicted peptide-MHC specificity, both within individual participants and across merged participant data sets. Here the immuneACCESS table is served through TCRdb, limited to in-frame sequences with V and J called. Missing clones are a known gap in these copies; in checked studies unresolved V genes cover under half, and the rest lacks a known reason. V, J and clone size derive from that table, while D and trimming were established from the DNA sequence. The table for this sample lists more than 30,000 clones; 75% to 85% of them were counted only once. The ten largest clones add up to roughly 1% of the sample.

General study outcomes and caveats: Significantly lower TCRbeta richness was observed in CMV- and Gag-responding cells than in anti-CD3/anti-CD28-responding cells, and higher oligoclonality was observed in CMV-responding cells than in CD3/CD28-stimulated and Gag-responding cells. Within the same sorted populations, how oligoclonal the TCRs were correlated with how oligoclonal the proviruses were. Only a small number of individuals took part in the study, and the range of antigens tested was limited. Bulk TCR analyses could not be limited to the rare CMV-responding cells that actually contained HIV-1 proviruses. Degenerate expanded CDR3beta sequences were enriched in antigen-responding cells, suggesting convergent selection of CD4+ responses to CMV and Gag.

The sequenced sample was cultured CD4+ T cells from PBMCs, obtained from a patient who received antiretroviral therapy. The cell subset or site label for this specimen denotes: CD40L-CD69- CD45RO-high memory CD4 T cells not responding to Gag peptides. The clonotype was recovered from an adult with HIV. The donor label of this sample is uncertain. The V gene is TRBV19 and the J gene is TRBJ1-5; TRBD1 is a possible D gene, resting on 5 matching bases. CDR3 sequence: CASGTVNGPQHF. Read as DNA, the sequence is TGTGCCAGTGGGACCGTGAACGGGCCCCAGCATTTT.